The rows below give T cell receptor beta chains drawn from one sample of a study of T cell responses to AZD1222 COVID-19 vaccine. Produced via immunoSEQ multiplex PCR; TCRdb's table is partial and in-frame only. The data show about 170,000 clones, with 85% to 95% seen just once and about 3.9% held by the top ten. Source: peripheral blood, taken on day 0 of AZD1222 vaccination. Receptors originate from an adult in good health. Each CDR3 is given with its conserved first and last residue. D genes are given only for firm matches. The listing skips clone size in some rows; elsewhere it reads once, few, many or a size class.

j_gene,d_gene,abundance,v_gene,CDR3nt,CDR3aa
TRBJ2-3,NA,NA,TRBV7-9,TGTGCCAGCAGCCGAAACGAGGGGGCTCTAGCGACAGATACGCAGTATTTT,CASSRNEGALATDTQYF
TRBJ1-3,TRBD1,NA,TRBV5-1,TGCGCCAGCCAACAGGGGGCCTCGGGAAACACCATATATTTT,CASQQGASGNTIYF
TRBJ2-4,TRBD1,NA,TRBV19,TGTGCCAGTAGCCGAGGACAGGGTAACATTCAGTACTTC,CASSRGQGNIQYF
TRBJ2-1,TRBD2,NA,TRBV3-1/TRBV3-2,TGTGCCAGCAGCCTACGACTAGCGGGAGTCTCCTACAATGAGCAGTTCTTC,CASSLRLAGVSYNEQFF
TRBJ1-1,NA,NA,TRBV4-1,TGCGCCAGCAGCCCGGGGCGAGGGACTGAAGCTTTCTTT,CASSPGRGTEAFF
TRBJ1-2,NA,once,TRBV6-6,TGTGCCAGCAGTTACTCAGGGGACGGCTACACCTTC,CASSYSGDGYTF
TRBJ1-4,NA,NA,TRBV7-9,TGTGCCAGCAGCCTCTTTATAAAAGGGGAAAAACTGTTTTTT,CASSLFIKGEKLFF
TRBJ1-2,TRBD1,NA,TRBV3-1/TRBV3-2,TGTGCCAGCAGCCAAGAGGACAGGAGGTACTATGGCTACACCTTC,CASSQEDRRYYGYTF
TRBJ1-2,TRBD1,NA,TRBV6-5,TGTGCCAGCAGCCCGATGAACAGGGGGGACTATGGCTACACCTTC,CASSPMNRGDYGYTF
TRBJ1-4,NA,once,TRBV19,TGTGCCAGCCACACAGGGCTCGCTGTCGAAACTAATGAAAAACTGTTTTTT,CASHTGLAVETNEKLFF
TRBJ2-7,NA,NA,TRBV20-1,TGCAGTGCTTGGGTCGGCTACGAGCAGTACTTC,CSAWVGYEQYF
TRBJ2-1,TRBD2,NA,TRBV10-3,TGTGCCATCAGTGAAAAGCGGGAGGGCCGCAATGAGCAGTTCTTC,CAISEKREGRNEQFF
TRBJ1-6,NA,NA,TRBV12-3/TRBV12-4,TGTGCCAGCAGCCGGGACCCCTTTCCATCCCTCCACTTT,CASSRDPFPSLHF
TRBJ2-5,TRBD1,NA,TRBV5-1,TGCGCCAGCAGCGCCGGGACAGGGGGCCTGTTAGACCAGTACTTC,CASSAGTGGLLDQYF
TRBJ1-4,NA,NA,TRBV5-1,TGCGCCAGCAGCCCGTCGGACAGTCGTAATGAAAAACTGTTTTTT,CASSPSDSRNEKLFF
TRBJ2-5,NA,NA,TRBV29-1,TGCAGCGTGATCCCGGGGGACTTCCAAGAGACCCAGTACTTC,CSVIPGDFQETQYF
TRBJ1-3,TRBD1,once,TRBV25-1,TGTGCCAGCAGTCCCCGGGACAGGGGATTTTCTTCTGGAAACACCATATATTTT,CASSPRDRGFSSGNTIYF
TRBJ1-1,TRBD1,NA,TRBV11-3,TGTGCCAGCAGCTTGGGACAGGGTCGGAACACTGAAGCTTTCTTT,CASSLGQGRNTEAFF
TRBJ2-7,NA,NA,TRBV6-6,TGTGCCAGCAGCGTCGGGGGCCTGGGGTACGAGCAGTACTTC,CASSVGGLGYEQYF
TRBJ2-5,NA,NA,TRBV2,TGTGCCAGTGAGCGCACCCAAGAGACCCAGTACTTC,CASERTQETQYF
TRBJ2-7,NA,once,TRBV19,TGTGCCAGTAGTATGGGCAGTAGCGTATCCTACGAGCAGTACTTC,CASSMGSSVSYEQYF
TRBJ1-2,NA,NA,TRBV19,TGTGCCAGTAACCGGGACACGAGTAACTATGGCTACACCTTC,CASNRDTSNYGYTF
TRBJ1-2,TRBD1,few,TRBV5-6,TGTGCCAGCAGCTTCCTAGGGACAGGGGACTCGTATGGCTACACCTTC,CASSFLGTGDSYGYTF
TRBJ1-2,NA,NA,TRBV6-5,TGTGCCAGCAGGCCGGACGCGCTCTATGGCTACACCTTC,CASRPDALYGYTF
TRBJ1-6,TRBD1,once,TRBV11-2,TGTGCCAGCAGCTTAGATGGGATGCGGGACAGGGCAATGAGGCCCCTCCACTTT,CASSLDGMRDRAMRPLHF
TRBJ2-3,NA,NA,TRBV18,TGTGCCAGCTCACCAAGCATAGCTAGCACAGATACGCAGTATTTT,CASSPSIASTDTQYF
TRBJ1-2,TRBD1,once,TRBV7-9,TGTGCCAGCACATCGACAGGGGTCTATGGCTACACCTTC,CASTSTGVYGYTF
TRBJ2-2,NA,once,TRBV3-1/TRBV3-2,TGTGCCAGCAGGAGGAACACCGGGGAGCTGTTTTTT,CASRRNTGELFF
TRBJ1-1,TRBD1,NA,TRBV28,TGTGCCAGCAGAATCGGGACAGGCTCGAGGACTGAAGCTTTCTTT,CASRIGTGSRTEAFF
TRBJ1-2,NA,once,TRBV14,TGTGCCAGCAGCCCCGCGACGGGAACTGGCTACACCTTC,CASSPATGTGYTF
TRBJ2-6,TRBD1,NA,TRBV5-1,TGCGCCAGCAGCACTCCGGGACAGAGCTCTGGGGCCAACGTCCTGACTTTC,CASSTPGQSSGANVLTF
TRBJ1-2,TRBD1,NA,TRBV3-1/TRBV3-2,TGTGCCAGCAGCCGAGGCCGGGACAGAGGCTATGGCTACACCTTC,CASSRGRDRGYGYTF
TRBJ1-2,TRBD1,NA,TRBV16,TGTGCCAGCAGCCAACGCAGGGGGCAGCATGGCTACACCTTC,CASSQRRGQHGYTF
TRBJ1-4,NA,NA,TRBV19,TGTGCCAGTAGTACACCGACCCTTCCGGGGGAAAAACTGTTTTTT,CASSTPTLPGEKLFF
TRBJ2-3,NA,NA,TRBV3-1/TRBV3-2,TGTGCCAGCAGCCTGGGCACAGATACGCAGTATTTT,CASSLGTDTQYF
TRBJ2-2,NA,NA,TRBV5-1,TGCGCCAGCAGCTTGGATCCGGGTGAGGCCGGGGAGCTGTTTTTT,CASSLDPGEAGELFF
TRBJ1-6,NA,NA,TRBV27,TGTGCCAGCACCCCCTCTGGACGAGGTCCCCTCCACTTT,CASTPSGRGPLHF
TRBJ1-6,TRBD1,NA,TRBV27,TGTGCCACTAAGTCGGGACAGGGGCTATTACCCCTCCACTTT,CATKSGQGLLPLHF
TRBJ1-2,NA,NA,TRBV3-1/TRBV3-2,TGTGCCAGCAATGTCCAGGGGAGTAATGGCTACACCTTC,CASNVQGSNGYTF
TRBJ2-1,TRBD2,NA,TRBV3-1/TRBV3-2,TGTGCCAGCAGCCAAGTTGCTAGCGGATACAATGAGCAGTTCTTC,CASSQVASGYNEQFF
TRBJ1-2,TRBD1,NA,TRBV19,TGTGCCAGTAGTATAGCCCCGGGACAGTCCTATGGCTACACCTTC,CASSIAPGQSYGYTF
TRBJ1-1,TRBD1,NA,TRBV5-1,TGCGCCAGCAGGACCGGGACAGGGAGCACTGAAGCTTTCTTT,CASRTGTGSTEAFF
TRBJ2-1,TRBD2,NA,TRBV7-7,TGTGCCAGCAGCTTAGAAGGGACGGGGGGTGAGCAGTTCTTC,CASSLEGTGGEQFF
TRBJ1-1,NA,NA,TRBV6-5,TGTGCCAGCAGTCATACAGGGTACGGGAACACTGAAGCTTTCTTT,CASSHTGYGNTEAFF
TRBJ2-7,NA,NA,TRBV4-1,TGCGCCAGCAGTCCTCTAGCGTCGGTTGGGGAGCAGTACTTC,CASSPLASVGEQYF
TRBJ1-4,NA,NA,TRBV15,TGTGCCACCAGCAGGGCAGCAACTAATGAAAAACTGTTTTTT,CATSRAATNEKLFF
TRBJ2-7,NA,NA,TRBV6-2/TRBV6-3,TGTGCCAGCAGTTACTCCGGGACGAGTACCTACGAGCAGTACTTC,CASSYSGTSTYEQYF
TRBJ2-7,NA,once,TRBV5-1,TGCGCCAGCAGCTGGGGGGACAGCCCCTACGAGCAGTACTTC,CASSWGDSPYEQYF
TRBJ1-5,TRBD1,NA,TRBV7-6,TGTGCCAGCAGCTTAAGGGGGCAGGATCAGCCCCAGCATTTT,CASSLRGQDQPQHF
TRBJ2-5,TRBD1,NA,TRBV18,TGTGCCAGCTCGCCGGACAGGCTGAGGGAGACCCAGTACTTC,CASSPDRLRETQYF
TRBJ2-3,TRBD1,once,TRBV14,TGTGCCAGCAGCCCTCGACAGGGCATCACAGATACGCAGTATTTT,CASSPRQGITDTQYF
TRBJ1-2,TRBD1,NA,TRBV4-1,TGCGCCAGCAGCCCGACACCGGGACAGGGGGATGGCTACACCTTC,CASSPTPGQGDGYTF
TRBJ2-7,NA,NA,TRBV6-5,TGTGCCAGCAGTCGGATGGCTTCCTACGAGCAGTACTTC,CASSRMASYEQYF
TRBJ2-3,NA,NA,TRBV5-1,TGCGCCCTTTCGGAGGAAACCCCCCTTTGGCAGTATTTT,CALSEETPLWQYF
TRBJ1-1,NA,NA,TRBV16,TGTGCCAGCAGCCACCCGGGGCGCAACCTGAACACTGAAGCTTTCTTT,CASSHPGRNLNTEAFF